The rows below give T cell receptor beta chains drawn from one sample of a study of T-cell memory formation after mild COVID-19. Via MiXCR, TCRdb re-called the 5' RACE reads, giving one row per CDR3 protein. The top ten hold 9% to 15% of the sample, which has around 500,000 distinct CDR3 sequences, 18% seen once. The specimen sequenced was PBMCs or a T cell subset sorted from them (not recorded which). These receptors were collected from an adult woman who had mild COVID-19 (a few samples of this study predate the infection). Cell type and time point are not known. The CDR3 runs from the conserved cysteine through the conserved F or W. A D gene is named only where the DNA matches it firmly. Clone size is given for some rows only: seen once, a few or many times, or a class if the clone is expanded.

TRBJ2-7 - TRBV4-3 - CASSQGEGETYEQYF TGCGCCAGCAGCCAAGGTGAGGGGGAAACCTACGAGCAGTACTTC
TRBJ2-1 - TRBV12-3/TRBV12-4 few CASSLVALGNEQFF TGTGCCAGCAGTTTAGTAGCGTTGGGGAATGAGCAGTTCTTC
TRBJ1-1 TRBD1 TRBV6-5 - CATLGTGITEAFF TGTGCCACCCTGGGGACAGGGATAACTGAAGCTTTCTTT
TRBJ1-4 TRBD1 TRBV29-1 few CSVDVGQGEEKLFF TGCAGCGTGGATGTGGGACAGGGTGAAGAAAAACTGTTTTTT
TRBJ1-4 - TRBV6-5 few CASRTSGIGEKLFF TGTGCCAGCAGGACCAGTGGTATAGGGGAAAAACTGTTTTTT
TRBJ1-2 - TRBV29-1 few CSVEGVGTDYGYTF TGCAGCGTTGAAGGGGTAGGGACTGACTATGGCTACACCTTC
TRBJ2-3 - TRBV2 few CASSEGWGRGDTQYF TGTGCCAGCAGTGAAGGCTGGGGCCGGGGGGATACGCAGTATTTT
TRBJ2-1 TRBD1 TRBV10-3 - CAIGDRGQVASYNEQFF TGTGCCATCGGGGACAGGGGGCAGGTGGCCTCCTACAATGAGCAGTTCTTC
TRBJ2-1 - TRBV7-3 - CASSSSRTGYNEQFF TGTGCCAGCAGCTCGAGTAGAACTGGTTACAATGAGCAGTTCTTC
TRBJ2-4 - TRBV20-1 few CSARTGTVSKNIQYF TGCAGTGCTAGGACCGGAACTGTGTCCAAAAACATTCAGTACTTC
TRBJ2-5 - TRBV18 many CASSPRRASETQYF TGTGCCAGCTCTCCCCGACGGGCGTCCGAGACCCAGTACTTC
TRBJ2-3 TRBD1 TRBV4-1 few CASSLPGQGWGDTQYF TGCGCCAGCAGCCTTCCGGGACAGGGATGGGGAGATACGCAGTATTTT
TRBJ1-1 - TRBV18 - CASSPTHGLEAFF TGTGCCAGCTCTCCGACTCATGGACTCGAAGCTTTCTTT
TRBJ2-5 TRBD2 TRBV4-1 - CASSVTSGGTFQETQYF TGCGCCAGCAGCGTGACTAGCGGGGGGACCTTCCAAGAGACCCAGTACTTC
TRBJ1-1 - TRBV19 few CATAGRVLDTEAFF TGTGCCACTGCTGGCAGGGTGTTGGACACTGAAGCTTTCTTT
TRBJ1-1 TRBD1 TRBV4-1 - CASSQEERTGNEAFF TGCGCCAGCAGCCAAGAAGAAAGGACAGGTAATGAAGCTTTCTTT
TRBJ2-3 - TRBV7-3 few CASSPHPSADTQYF TGTGCCAGCAGCCCTCATCCCTCCGCAGATACGCAGTATTTT
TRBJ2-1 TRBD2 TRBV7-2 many CASSLARDYYNEQFF TGTGCCAGCAGCTTAGCCCGGGACTACTACAATGAGCAGTTCTTC
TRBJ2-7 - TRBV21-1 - CASSKRTGSLFYEQYF TGTGCCAGCAGCAAACGGACAGGGTCGTTGTTCTACGAGCAGTACTTC
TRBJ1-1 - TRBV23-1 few CASSQSRCTNTEAFF TGCGCCAGCAGTCAATCAAGGTGTACGAACACTGAAGCTTTCTTT
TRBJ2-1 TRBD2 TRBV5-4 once CASSLAASGSYNEQFF TGTGCCAGCAGCTTGGCGGCTAGCGGGTCCTACAATGAGCAGTTCTTC
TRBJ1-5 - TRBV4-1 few CASSQGAGGVNSNQPQHF TGCGCCAGCAGCCAAGGGGCGGGAGGGGTCAATAGCAATCAGCCCCAGCATTTT
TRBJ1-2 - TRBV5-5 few CASSLGGSPTLRGYTF TGTGCCAGCAGCTTGGGGGGTTCTCCCACACTTAGGGGCTACACCTTC
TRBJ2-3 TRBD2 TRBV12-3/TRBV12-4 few CASSGATSGRTHTQYF TGTGCCAGCAGTGGGGCTACTAGCGGACGCACACATACGCAGTATTTT
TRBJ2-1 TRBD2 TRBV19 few CASIPRGGSYNEQFF TGTGCCAGTATCCCTCGGGGGGGGTCCTACAATGAGCAGTTCTTC
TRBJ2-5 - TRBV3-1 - CASSQELIGGETQYF TGTGCCAGCAGCCAGGAACTGATCGGGGGAGAGACCCAGTACTTC
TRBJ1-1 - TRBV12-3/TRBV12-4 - CASRTPASRGNTEAFF TGTGCCAGCAGGACACCGGCCTCACGAGGGAACACTGAAGCTTTCTTT
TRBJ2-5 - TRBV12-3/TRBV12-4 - CASSPAQGSQETQYF TGTGCCAGCAGTCCCGCACAGGGATCCCAAGAGACCCAGTACTTC
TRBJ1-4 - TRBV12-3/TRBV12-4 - CATTGSLSEKLFF TGTGCCACCACGGGGAGTTTGTCTGAAAAACTGTTTTTT
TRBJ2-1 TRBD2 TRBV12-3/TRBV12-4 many CASSLALLAGGANEQFF TGTGCCAGCAGTTTAGCGCTACTGGCGGGAGGGGCAAATGAGCAGTTCTTC
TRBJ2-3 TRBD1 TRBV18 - CASSPTVGQTSTDTQYF TGTGCCAGCTCACCGACCGTGGGACAGACAAGCACAGATACGCAGTATTTT
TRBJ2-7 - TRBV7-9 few CASSLVGGFSYEQYF TGTGCCAGCAGCTTAGTGGGCGGTTTTTCCTACGAGCAGTACTTC
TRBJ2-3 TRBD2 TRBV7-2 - CASSLQGGRADTQYF TGTGCCAGCAGCTTACAGGGCGGGAGGGCAGATACGCAGTATTTT
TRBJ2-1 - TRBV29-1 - CSVPGASRGNEQFF TGCAGCGTTCCCGGGGCTAGTAGGGGTAATGAGCAGTTCTTC
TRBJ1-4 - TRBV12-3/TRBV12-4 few CASSSSATNEKLFF TGTGCCAGCAGTTCGAGTGCAACTAATGAAAAACTGTTTTTT
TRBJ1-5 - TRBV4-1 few CASSQEGLGQGYSNQPQHF TGCGCCAGCAGCCAAGAAGGACTGGGGCAGGGATATAGCAATCAGCCCCAGCATTTT
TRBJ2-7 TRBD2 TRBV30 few CALLLADSYEQYF TGTGCCTTACTACTAGCGGATTCCTACGAGCAGTACTTC
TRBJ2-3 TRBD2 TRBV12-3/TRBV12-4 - CASSLTSGMDTQYF TGTGCCAGCAGTTTAACTAGCGGGATGGATACGCAGTATTTT
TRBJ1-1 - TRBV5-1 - CASSLGSLTGEAFF TGCGCCAGCAGCTTGGGATCTTTGACAGGTGAAGCTTTCTTT
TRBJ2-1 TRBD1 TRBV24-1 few CATSEAGQGAYNEQFF TGTGCCACCAGTGAGGCCGGACAGGGGGCCTACAATGAGCAGTTCTTC
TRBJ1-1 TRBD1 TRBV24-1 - CATSEDGTDSNTEAFF TGTGCCACCAGCGAGGACGGGACAGATTCGAACACTGAAGCTTTCTTT
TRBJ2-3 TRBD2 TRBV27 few CASSILGLAGGTLDNTQYF TGTGCCAGCAGTATTCTGGGGCTAGCGGGAGGGACTCTCGATAATACGCAGTATTTT